Following are 9 T cell receptor beta chains from one sample sequenced in a study of T cells in Graves' hyperthyroidism and ophthalmopathy. Template material for amplifying TCR beta CDR3 regions consisted of RNA transcripts. Carried out on the TCR CDR3, a first-round RT-PCR used the HTBI primer set. TCRdb re-called the multiplex PCR reads with MiXCR, one entry per CDR3 protein. This repertoire shows hundreds of thousands of distinct CDR3 sequences, around 15% found once; its top ten account for roughly a tenth. Sequenced sample: blood. Receptor source: a woman under 30 with Graves' hyperthyroidism.

In this sample, this clonotype turned up a few times. The chain joins TRBV6-5 to TRBJ2-3; 11 positions agree with TRBD2. Germline V gene sequence: CDR1 MNHEY, CDR2 SVGAGI. V trimming: 0 bases; J trimming: 7 bases; junction bases outside the gene matches: 3. CDR3 length: 15 residues. The CDR3 DNA is TGTGCCAGCAGTTACTCGACTAGCGGGGCGAATACGCAGTATTTT. It specifies CASSYSTSGANTQYF.

The table lists this clonotype with many counts. V is TRBV28 and J is TRBJ2-1; D is perhaps TRBD1 (5 bases). This CDR3 has 14 amino acids. Between the trimmed V and J ends, which lost 2 bases and 3 bases, there was a span of 8 bases. Germline-derived CDR1 and CDR2 are MDHEN and SYDVKM. Here the CDR3 DNA reads TGTGCCAGCAGTTTACTGGACATCTACAATGAGCAGTTCTTC. It is translated as CASSLLDIYNEQFF.

The chain links TRBV19 to TRBJ2-1; D unresolved. The V and J ends lost 2 bases and 8 bases respectively, with 16 bases between them. The CDR3 spans 15 residues. Germline CDR1 is LNHDA and CDR2 is SQIVND (reference sequence). The CDR3 reads CASSIRMAASDEQFF. The CDR3 DNA reads TGTGCCAGTAGTATAAGAATGGCAGCGTCCGATGAGCAGTTCTTC.

This rearrangement joins TRBV6-6 to TRBJ1-4, with a weak D call TRBD1 (5 bases). Germline CDR1 and CDR2: MNHNY and SVGAGI (reference sequence). Trimming left V 2 bases short and J 1 base short, with 8 bases between. The CDR3 has 15 residues. The CDR3 coding sequence is TGTGCCAGCAGTTACCGGGGGGTAACTAATGAAAAACTGTTTTTT. Translating it yields CASSYRGVTNEKLFF.

There are a few counts of this clonotype. This sequence joins TRBV19 and TRBJ2-1, with TRBD2 matching 8 bases. The germline V gene encodes CDR1 LNHDA and CDR2 SQIVND (reference sequence). CDR3 length: 16 amino acids. Germline trimming cut 4 bases from V and 9 bases from J; bases unmatched to any gene: 14. The CDR3 region is CASSKTKTGTRFEQFF. Here the CDR3 DNA reads TGTGCCAGTAGTAAAACGAAAACCGGGACTAGGTTTGAGCAGTTCTTC. The variable domain in full, with the rest retrieved from reference TRBV19 and TRBJ2-1, is DGGITQSPKYLFRKEGQNVTLSCEQNLNHDAMYWYRQDPGQGLRLIYYSQIVNDFQKGDIAEGYSVSREKKESFPLTVTSAQKNPTAFYLCASSKTKTGTRFEQFFGPGTRLTVL.

The table lists this clonotype with a few counts. The chain employs TRBV6-1 and TRBJ2-7, with D perhaps matching TRBD1 (6 bases). Deletions cut 6 bases from V and 6 bases from J, with 21 bases between. CDR3 size: 15 residues. Germline-derived CDR1 and CDR2 are MNHNS and SASEGT. The CDR3 here is CASSPGQYGQTEQYF. The CDR3 DNA follows: TGTGCCAGCAGCCCAGGACAGTACGGTCAGACCGAGCAGTACTTC.

The table lists this clonotype with a few counts. V usage is TRBV6-1 and J usage is TRBJ2-1; 8 positions agree with TRBD1. This CDR3 comprises 16 residues. Germline CDR1 and CDR2: MNHNS and SASEGT. J lost 4 bases, V lost 5 bases, and 10 bases had no gene match. CDR3 DNA sequence: TGTGCCAGCAGTTTCGCCGCGGGACAGGTGTACAATGAGCAGTTCTTC. Protein sequence: CASSFAAGQVYNEQFF.

The chain is built from TRBV10-2 and TRBJ1-4; D unclear. Germline CDR1 and CDR2: WSHSY and SAAADI. V was clipped by 2 bases and J by 8 bases, with 18 bases between them. This CDR3 comprises 16 residues. CDR3 residues: CASSEPYSTDGEKLFF. The DNA of the CDR3 is TGCGCCAGCAGTGAGCCTTACAGTACTGACGGGGAAAAACTGTTTTTT.

This clonotype was counted ten times or more. The chain links TRBV2 to TRBJ2-1; 12 nucleotides agree with TRBD2. V shed 5 bases and J 6 bases; nucleotides not matched to a gene: 5. This CDR3 is 15 amino acids long. Germline-derived CDR1 and CDR2 are SNHLY and FYNNEI. The CDR3 coding sequence is TGTGCCAGCAGTAGAAGGGGACTAGCGGGCAATGAGCAGTTCTTC. Its protein is CASSRRGLAGNEQFF.